The 5 T cell receptor beta chains in this list originate from one sample, sequenced in a study of blood T cell repertoires in COVID-19. TCRdb's table, derived via immunoSEQ multiplex PCR, lists solely in-frame clones and lacks some. Among just over 95,000 clones listed, about 86% were seen once. The sample consisted of peripheral blood. The receptors originated from a man between 60 and 70 years old with acute or convalescent COVID-19.

J is TRBJ1-2 and V is TRBV5-1, with TRBD1 identical over 9 bases. The CDR3 is 15 residues long. Trimming cost V 0 bases and J 4 bases; bases outside gene matches: 4. Germline loops: CDR1 SGHRS, CDR2 YFSETQ. The CDR3 bases are TGCGCCAGCAGCTTGGGGGACAGGGATAGCTATGGCTACACCTTC. Protein: CASSLGDRDSYGYTF.

This clone was picked up a small number of times. This chain joins TRBV29-1 and TRBJ1-5; 9 bases fit TRBD1. V lost 5 bases to trimming and J lost 0 bases; unmatched junction nucleotides: 8. The CDR3 spans 16 residues. Germline CDR1 and CDR2: SQVTM and ANQGSEA. The CDR3 region has the DNA TGCAGCGTTATCCCGGGACAGGGACCTAGCAATCAGCCCCAGCATTTT. Encoded protein: CSVIPGQGPSNQPQHF.

The chain recombines TRBV7-2 with TRBJ1-1, with D possibly TRBD1 on 5 matching bases. The CDR3 sequence is 14 residues long. The germline gives CDR1 SGHTA, CDR2 FQGNSA. Deletions cut 5 bases from V and 1 base from J, with 11 bases between. The CDR3 sequence is CASSPGHSNTEAFF. Written as DNA, the CDR3 is TGTGCCAGCAGCCCAGGACACTCGAACACTGAAGCTTTCTTT.

This clone came up many times. The gene calls are TRBV28 and TRBJ1-3; D not certain. V was cut by 7 bases and J by 0 bases, with 13 bases left in between. CDR1 and CDR2 (germline): MDHEN, SYDVKM. This CDR3 comprises 15 residues. The CDR3 here is CASTPETFSGNTIYF. The CDR3 nucleotides read TGTGCCAGCACCCCTGAAACATTCTCTGGAAACACCATATATTTT.

This chain links TRBV10-2 with TRBJ1-3, with a tentative D call TRBD1 (6 bases). Germline lookup yields CDR1 WSHSY and CDR2 SAAADI. V was cut by 2 bases and J by 2 bases, with 13 bases left in between. The CDR3 covers 16 residues. CDR3 DNA sequence: TGCGCCAGCAGTGAGGGTACGGGGGGCACTGGAAACACCATATATTTT. Its translation: CASSEGTGGTGNTIYF.